This is a list of T cell receptor beta chains from one sample in a study of blood T cell repertoires in COVID-19. Repertoires were generated with immunoSEQ multiplex PCR, while TCRdb's copy carries only in-frame clones and drops some. The sample lists approximately 140,000 clones; approximately 79% were seen once. The sample was peripheral blood. These receptors originate from a man in his sixties with acute or convalescent COVID-19. The CDR3 runs from the conserved cysteine through the conserved F or W.

>TRBJ2-1|TRBV19
CASRRAGANYNEQFF
>TRBJ2-1|TRBV6-5
CASSGTSGRGEQFF
>TRBJ2-5|TRBV5-1
CASSPQGVQETQYF
>TRBJ2-5|TRBV24-1
CATSDPAGGGETQYF
>TRBJ2-1|TRBV2
CASSLTSGRRNEQFF
>TRBJ2-1|TRBV5-1
CASSPTWTGYNEQFF
>TRBJ2-2|TRBV3-1/TRBV3-2
CASSLTMRTGELFF
>TRBJ2-1|TRBV28
CASSLSGVFPGNEQFF
>TRBJ2-1|TRBV6-4
CASSASASSYNEQFF
>TRBJ2-3|TRBV7-2
CASSPIAVFTDTQYF
>TRBJ1-1|TRBV18
CASSPPTTVNTEAFF
>TRBJ2-2|TRBV7-8
CASSFTSTGELFF
>TRBJ1-4|TRBV19
CASNLGTVNNEKLFF
>TRBJ1-5|TRBV18
CASSPPGRQGNQPQHF
>TRBJ1-1|TRBV5-4
CASSLAGDTEAFF
>TRBJ2-4|TRBV5-6
CASSNSRLDIQYF
>TRBJ2-7|TRBV6-5
CASKTSGALGEQYF
>TRBJ1-3|TRBV3-1/TRBV3-2
CASSPSGNTIYF
>TRBJ1-6|TRBV30
CAWSTGTAYNSPLHF
>TRBJ1-3|TRBV5-1
CASSPRQGVGNTIYF
>TRBJ2-5|TRBV7-2
CASSLSGRGETQYF
>TRBJ2-3|TRBV5-6
CASSFGADSDTQYF
>TRBJ2-1|TRBV6-6
CASSYPGHEQFF
>TRBJ1-4|TRBV15
CATSRDGTGFEKLFF
>TRBJ2-6|TRBV6-1
CASSDLGGSGANVLTF
>TRBJ2-7|TRBV28
CASSLTDRAGEQYF
>TRBJ2-2|TRBV5-5
CASSPRGGGPGELFF
>TRBJ2-1|TRBV7-9
CASSSPRSGVLEQFF
>TRBJ2-1|TRBV9
CASSVDAGQGVDEQFF
>TRBJ1-3|TRBV11-1
CASSPTGTYALNTIYF
>TRBJ1-5|TRBV4-2
CASSQDPGGESNQPQHF
>TRBJ2-1|TRBV7-2
CASSWDIYNEQFF
>TRBJ2-7|TRBV11-1
CASSNQGTSDYEQYF
>TRBJ1-5|TRBV7-2
CASSFQGGQPQHF
>TRBJ2-1|TRBV2
CASGKGQPSYNEQFF
>TRBJ2-1|TRBV6-2/TRBV6-3
CASSYPLAGLYNEQFF